This TCR beta chain was found in a study of blood T cell repertoires in COVID-19. Looking at the study overall: Donors in the United States, Italy and Spain gave samples during acute or convalescent COVID-19. Nucleic acid was either cDNA or gDNA, and it came from T cells, B-cell-depleted T cells, or PBMCs.

Per the germline V gene, CDR1 is SGHTA and CDR2 is FQGNSA. Germline trimming cut 1 base from V and 0 bases from J; bases unmatched to any gene: 8. This CDR3 comprises 17 residues. In the authors' methods: Nucleated cell number was recorded as an estimate derived from reference gene primer amplification. The data were produced by immunoSEQ multiplex PCR, yet TCRdb's version contains in-frame clones alone and is incomplete. The V and J calls and clone size are taken from that table; D and trimming were inferred from the DNA. Here the sample spans under 300,000 clones, approximately 86% being singletons.

The sample comprised peripheral blood. The chain uses TRBV7-2 and TRBJ2-5; 7 positions agree with TRBD2. The source is a woman in her seventies with active or convalescent COVID-19. The CDR3 DNA reads as TGTGCCAGCAGCTTAGGGCTAGCGGACATGTACCAAGAGACCCAGTACTTC. This codes for CASSLGLADMYQETQYF.